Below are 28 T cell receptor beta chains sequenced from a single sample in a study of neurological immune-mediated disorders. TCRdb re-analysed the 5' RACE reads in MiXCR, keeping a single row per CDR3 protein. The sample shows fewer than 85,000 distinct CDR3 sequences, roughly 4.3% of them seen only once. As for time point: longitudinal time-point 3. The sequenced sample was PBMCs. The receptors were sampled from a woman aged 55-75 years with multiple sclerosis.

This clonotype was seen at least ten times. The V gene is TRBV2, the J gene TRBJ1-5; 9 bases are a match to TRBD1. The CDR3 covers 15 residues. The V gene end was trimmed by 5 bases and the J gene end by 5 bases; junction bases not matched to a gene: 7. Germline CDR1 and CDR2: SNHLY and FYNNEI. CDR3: CASSRDRESHQPQHF. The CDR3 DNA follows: TGTGCCAGCAGTCGGGACAGGGAATCCCATCAGCCCCAGCATTTT.

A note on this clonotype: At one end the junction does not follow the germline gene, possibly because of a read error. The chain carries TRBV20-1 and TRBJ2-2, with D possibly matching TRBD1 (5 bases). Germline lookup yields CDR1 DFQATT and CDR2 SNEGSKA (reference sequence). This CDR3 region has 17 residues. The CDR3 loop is CSARDYRTKRNTWELFF. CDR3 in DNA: TGCAGTGCTAGAGACTACCGGACAAAGAGGAACACCTGGGAGCTGTTTTTT.

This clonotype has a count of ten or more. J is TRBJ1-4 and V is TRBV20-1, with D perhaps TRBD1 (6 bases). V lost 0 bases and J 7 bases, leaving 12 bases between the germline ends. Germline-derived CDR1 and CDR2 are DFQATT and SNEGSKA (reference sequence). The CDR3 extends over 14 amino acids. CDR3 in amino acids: CSARDGGASEKLFF. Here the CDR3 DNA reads TGCAGTGCTAGAGATGGGGGGGCGAGTGAAAAACTGTTTTTT.

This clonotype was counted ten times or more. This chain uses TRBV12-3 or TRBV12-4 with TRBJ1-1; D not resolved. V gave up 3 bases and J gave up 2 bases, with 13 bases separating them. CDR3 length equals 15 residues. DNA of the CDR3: TGTGCCAGCAGTTTCGGGTCGGGCGGAAACACTGAAGCTTTCTTT. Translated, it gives CASSFGSGGNTEAFF.

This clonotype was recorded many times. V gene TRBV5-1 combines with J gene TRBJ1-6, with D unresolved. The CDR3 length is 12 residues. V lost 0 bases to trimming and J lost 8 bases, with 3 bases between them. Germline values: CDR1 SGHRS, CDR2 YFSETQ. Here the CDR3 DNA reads TGCGCCAGCAGCTTGGTCGATTCACCCCTCCACTTT. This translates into CASSLVDSPLHF.

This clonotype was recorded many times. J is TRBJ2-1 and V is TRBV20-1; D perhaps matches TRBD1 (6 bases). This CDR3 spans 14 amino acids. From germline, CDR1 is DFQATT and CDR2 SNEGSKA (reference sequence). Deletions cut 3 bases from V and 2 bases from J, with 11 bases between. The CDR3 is CSARVRTAYNEQFF. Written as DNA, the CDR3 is TGCAGTGCTAGGGTGAGGACAGCCTACAATGAGCAGTTCTTC.

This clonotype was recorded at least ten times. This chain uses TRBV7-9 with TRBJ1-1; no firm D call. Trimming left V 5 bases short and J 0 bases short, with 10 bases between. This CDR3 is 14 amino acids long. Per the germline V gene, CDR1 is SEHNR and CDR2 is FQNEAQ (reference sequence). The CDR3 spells CASSKGTMNTEAFF. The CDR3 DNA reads TGTGCCAGCAGCAAAGGTACGATGAACACTGAAGCTTTCTTT.

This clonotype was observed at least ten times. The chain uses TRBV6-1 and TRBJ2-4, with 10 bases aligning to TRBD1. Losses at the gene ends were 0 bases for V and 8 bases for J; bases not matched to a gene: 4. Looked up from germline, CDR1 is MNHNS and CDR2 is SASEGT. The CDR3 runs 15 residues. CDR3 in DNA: TGTGCCAGCAGTGAAGCGACAGGGGGCTTGGACATTCAGTACTTC. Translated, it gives CASSEATGGLDIQYF.

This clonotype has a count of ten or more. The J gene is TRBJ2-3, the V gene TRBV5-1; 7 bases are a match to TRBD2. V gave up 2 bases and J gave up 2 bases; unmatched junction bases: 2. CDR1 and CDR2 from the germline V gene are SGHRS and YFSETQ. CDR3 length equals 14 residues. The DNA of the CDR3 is TGCGCCAGCAGCTTTGGACTAGACACAGATACGCAGTATTTT. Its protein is CASSFGLDTDTQYF.

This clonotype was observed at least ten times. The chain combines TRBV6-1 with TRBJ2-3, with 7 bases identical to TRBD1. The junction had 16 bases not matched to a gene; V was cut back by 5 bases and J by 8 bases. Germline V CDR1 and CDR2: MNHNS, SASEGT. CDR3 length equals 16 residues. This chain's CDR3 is CASSPPGRQGVVTQYF. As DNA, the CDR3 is TGTGCCAGCAGTCCCCCCGGTAGACAGGGAGTGGTTACGCAGTATTTT.

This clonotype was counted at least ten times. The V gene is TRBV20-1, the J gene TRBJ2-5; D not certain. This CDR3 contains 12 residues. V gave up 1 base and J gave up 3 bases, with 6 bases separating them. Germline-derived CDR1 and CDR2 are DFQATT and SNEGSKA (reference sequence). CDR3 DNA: TGCAGTGCTAGAGGAGTGGAAGAGACCCAGTACTTC. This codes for CSARGVEETQYF.

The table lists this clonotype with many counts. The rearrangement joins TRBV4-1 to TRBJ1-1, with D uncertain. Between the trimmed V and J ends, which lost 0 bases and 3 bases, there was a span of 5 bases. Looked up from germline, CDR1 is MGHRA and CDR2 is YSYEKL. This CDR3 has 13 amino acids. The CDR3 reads CASSQDRDTEAFF. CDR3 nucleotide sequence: TGCGCCAGCAGCCAAGATCGGGACACTGAAGCTTTCTTT.

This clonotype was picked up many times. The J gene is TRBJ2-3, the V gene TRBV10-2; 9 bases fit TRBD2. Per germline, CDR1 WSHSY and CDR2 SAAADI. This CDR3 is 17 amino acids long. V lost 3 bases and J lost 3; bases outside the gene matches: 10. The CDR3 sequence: CASSDSARGGRTDTQYF. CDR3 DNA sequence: TGCGCCAGCAGTGATTCAGCGCGGGGGGGCCGTACAGATACGCAGTATTTT.

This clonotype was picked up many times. In DNA, the CDR3 is TGTGCCAGCAGTCCCCAACTGAATTCCTACGAGCAGTACTTC. It specifies CASSPQLNSYEQYF. The chain uses TRBV12-3 or TRBV12-4 and TRBJ2-7; D gene uncertain. Trimming left V 5 bases short and J 1 base short, with 12 bases between. The CDR3 runs to 14 residues.

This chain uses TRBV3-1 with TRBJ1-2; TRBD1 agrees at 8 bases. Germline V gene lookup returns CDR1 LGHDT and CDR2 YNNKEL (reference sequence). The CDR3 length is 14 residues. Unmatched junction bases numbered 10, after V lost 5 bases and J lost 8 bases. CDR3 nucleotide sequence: TGTGCCAGCAGCGGGGGGACAGGAGACGGCGGCTACACCTTC. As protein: CASSGGTGDGGYTF.

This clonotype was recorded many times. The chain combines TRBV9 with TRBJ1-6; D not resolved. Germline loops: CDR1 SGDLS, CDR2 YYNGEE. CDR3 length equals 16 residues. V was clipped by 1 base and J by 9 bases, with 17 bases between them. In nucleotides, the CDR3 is TGTGCCAGCAGCGTACTCCGGCAGTTTTCGAGTTCACCCCTCCACTTT. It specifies CASSVLRQFSSSPLHF.

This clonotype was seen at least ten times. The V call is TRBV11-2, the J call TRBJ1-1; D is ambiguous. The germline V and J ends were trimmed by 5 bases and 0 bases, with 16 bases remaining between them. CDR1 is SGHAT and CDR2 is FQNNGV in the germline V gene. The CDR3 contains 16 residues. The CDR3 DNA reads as TGTGCCAGCAGCCGAAGGCCTGGCATATTGAACACTGAAGCTTTCTTT. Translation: CASSRRPGILNTEAFF.

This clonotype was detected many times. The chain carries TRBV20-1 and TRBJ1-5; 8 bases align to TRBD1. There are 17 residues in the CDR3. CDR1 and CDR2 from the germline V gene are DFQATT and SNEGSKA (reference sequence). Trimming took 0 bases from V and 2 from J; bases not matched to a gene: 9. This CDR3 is CSARERDRNLGNQPQHF. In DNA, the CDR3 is TGCAGTGCTAGAGAAAGGGACAGGAACCTCGGCAATCAGCCCCAGCATTTT.

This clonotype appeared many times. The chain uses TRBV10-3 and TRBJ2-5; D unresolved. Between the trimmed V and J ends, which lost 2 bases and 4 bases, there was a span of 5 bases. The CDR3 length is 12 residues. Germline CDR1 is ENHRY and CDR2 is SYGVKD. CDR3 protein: CAISEVTETQYF. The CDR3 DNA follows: TGTGCCATCAGTGAGGTTACAGAGACCCAGTACTTC.

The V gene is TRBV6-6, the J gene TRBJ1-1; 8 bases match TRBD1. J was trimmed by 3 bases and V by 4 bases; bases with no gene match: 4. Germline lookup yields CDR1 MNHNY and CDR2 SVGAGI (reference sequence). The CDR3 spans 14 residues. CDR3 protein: CASSSQGADTEAFF. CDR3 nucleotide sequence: TGTGCCAGCAGTTCCCAGGGGGCGGACACTGAAGCTTTCTTT.

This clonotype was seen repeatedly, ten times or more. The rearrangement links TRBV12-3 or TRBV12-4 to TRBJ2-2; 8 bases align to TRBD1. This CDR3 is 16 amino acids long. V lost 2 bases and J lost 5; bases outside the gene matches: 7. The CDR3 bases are TGTGCCAGCAGTTTAACCCCAGGGGGCGGTACCGGGGAGCTGTTTTTT. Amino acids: CASSLTPGGGTGELFF.

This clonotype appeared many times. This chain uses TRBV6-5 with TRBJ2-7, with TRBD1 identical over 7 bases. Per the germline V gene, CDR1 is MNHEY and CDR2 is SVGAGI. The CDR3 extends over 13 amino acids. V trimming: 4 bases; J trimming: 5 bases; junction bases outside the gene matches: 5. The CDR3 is CASSFRGFDEQYF. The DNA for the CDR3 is TGTGCCAGCAGTTTCAGGGGGTTTGACGAGCAGTACTTC.

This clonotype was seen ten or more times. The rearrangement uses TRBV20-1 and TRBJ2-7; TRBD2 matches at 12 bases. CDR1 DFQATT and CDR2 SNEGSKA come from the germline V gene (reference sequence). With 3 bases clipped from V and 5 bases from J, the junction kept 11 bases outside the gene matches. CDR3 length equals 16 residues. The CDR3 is CSASPSGGAKTDEQYF. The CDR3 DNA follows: TGCAGTGCTAGTCCTAGCGGGGGGGCCAAAACCGACGAGCAGTACTTC.

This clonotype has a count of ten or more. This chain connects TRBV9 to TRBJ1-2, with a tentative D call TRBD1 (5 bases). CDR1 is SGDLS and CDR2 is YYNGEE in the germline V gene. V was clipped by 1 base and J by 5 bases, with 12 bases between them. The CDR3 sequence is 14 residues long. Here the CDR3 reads CASSVTGTAYGYTF. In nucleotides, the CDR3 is TGTGCCAGCAGCGTAACCGGGACGGCGTATGGCTACACCTTC.

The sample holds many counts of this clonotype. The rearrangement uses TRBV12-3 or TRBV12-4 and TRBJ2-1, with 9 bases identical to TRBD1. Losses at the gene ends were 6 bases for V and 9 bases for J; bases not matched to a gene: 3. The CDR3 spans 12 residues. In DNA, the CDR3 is TGTGCCAGCAGGGGGACAGGGAGTGAGCAGTTCTTC. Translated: CASRGTGSEQFF.

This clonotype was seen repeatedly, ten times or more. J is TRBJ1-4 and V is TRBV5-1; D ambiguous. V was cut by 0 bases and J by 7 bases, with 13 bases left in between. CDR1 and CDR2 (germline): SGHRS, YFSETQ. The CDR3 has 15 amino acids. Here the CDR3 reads CASSLGERSGEKLFF. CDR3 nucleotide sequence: TGCGCCAGCAGCTTGGGTGAAAGATCGGGTGAAAAACTGTTTTTT.

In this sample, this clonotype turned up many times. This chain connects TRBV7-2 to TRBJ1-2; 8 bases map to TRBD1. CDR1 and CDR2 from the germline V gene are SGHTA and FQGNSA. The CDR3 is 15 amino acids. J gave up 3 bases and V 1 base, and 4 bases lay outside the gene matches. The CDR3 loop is CASSLVAGGDYGYTF. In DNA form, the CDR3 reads TGTGCCAGCAGCTTAGTAGCAGGGGGCGACTATGGCTACACCTTC.

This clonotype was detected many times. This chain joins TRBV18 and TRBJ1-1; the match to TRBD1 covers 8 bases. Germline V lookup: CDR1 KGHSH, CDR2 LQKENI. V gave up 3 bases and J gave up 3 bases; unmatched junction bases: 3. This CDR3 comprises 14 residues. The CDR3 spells CASSPSTGDTEAFF. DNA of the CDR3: TGTGCCAGCTCACCCTCGACAGGGGACACTGAAGCTTTCTTT.